A single sample is the source of the 26 T cell receptor beta chains below, sequenced in a study of beta chain features in type 1 diabetes (dated by TCRdb to the late 2010s). Preparation of the library involved the immunoSEQ multiplex PCR assay. The entire isolated RNA was reverse transcribed using the High Capacity cDNA Reverse Transcription Kit, and thus expressed TCRB transcripts were sequenced. TCRdb took over this immuneACCESS table, retaining in-frame rearrangements with V and J assigned. Such tables are incomplete; in checked studies, under half of the missing clones stem from an unresolved V gene, and the remainder is unexplained. The table for this sample lists 400,000 to 550,000 clones; approximately 10% of them were counted only once. The ten largest clones take up over 0.04% of the sample. Material: naive CD4+ T cells from blood. The cell subset or site label for this specimen denotes: true naive CD4+ T cells. The receptors derive from a woman under 30 in good health.

This clone occurred a few times. This chain uses TRBV30 with TRBJ2-2; D is possibly TRBD2 (7 bases). The V and J ends lost 0 bases and 5 bases respectively, with 16 bases between them. The germline CDR1 and CDR2 sequences are GTSNPN and SVGIG (reference sequence). The CDR3 is made up of 16 amino acids. Here the CDR3 reads CAWSVHSGTITGELFF. CDR3 DNA: TGTGCCTGGAGTGTACACAGCGGGACAATAACCGGGGAGCTGTTTTTT. The full variable domain, in which reference TRBV30 and TRBJ2-2 provide the parts outside the CDR3, is SQTIHQWPATLVQPVGSPLSLECTVEGTSNPNLYWYRQAAGRGLQLLFYSVGIGQISSEVPQNLSASRPQDRQFILSSKKLLLSDSGFYLCAWSVHSGTITGELFFGEGSRLTVL.

The J gene is TRBJ2-1, the V gene TRBV27; TRBD2 matches 7 bases. Trimming at V came to 6 bases and at J to 0 bases, leaving 2 bases not matched to a gene. CDR3 length: 14 amino acids. The germline gives CDR1 MNHEY, CDR2 SMNVEV (reference sequence). CDR3 coding DNA: TGTGCCAGCAGGGGCGGGAGCTCCTACAATGAGCAGTTCTTC. Translated, it gives CASRGGSSYNEQFF.

This clone was detected a few times. V is TRBV27 and J is TRBJ2-7, with 7 bases matching TRBD2. CDR1 is MNHEY and CDR2 is SMNVEV in the germline V gene (reference sequence). This CDR3 contains 11 residues. J was trimmed by 6 bases and V by 11 bases; bases with no gene match: 7. The CDR3 DNA reads as TGTGCCGCCATACGGGGGGTCGAGCAGTACGTC. Translation gives CAAIRGVEQYV.

This clone was detected only a few times. This chain connects TRBV7-2 to TRBJ2-7; no clear D gene. The ends were cut back, 5 bases at V and 3 bases at J, with 17 bases in the middle. Germline CDR1 reads SGHTA; CDR2 reads FQGNSA. This CDR3 spans 15 amino acids. DNA of the CDR3: TGTGCCAGCAGCCTTGGACCTGCTCCTAACTACGAGCAGTACGTC. Amino acids: CASSLGPAPNYEQYV.

This clone was found a few times. The V and J genes are TRBV15 and TRBJ2-1, with D unclear. Germline assignment: CDR1 LNHNV and CDR2 YYDKDF (reference sequence). The CDR3 consists of 14 residues. The V end lost 1 base, the J end lost 0 bases, and 4 bases lay between the germline ends. The CDR3: CATSRGNSYNEQFF. CDR3 coding DNA: TGTGCCACCAGCAGAGGAAACTCCTACAATGAGCAGTTCTTC.

This chain connects TRBV2 to TRBJ2-4; no clear D gene. CDR1 is SNHLY, CDR2 FYNNEI, per germline. V lost 5 bases and J 0 bases, leaving 11 bases between the germline ends. CDR3 length: 15 residues. CDR3 in amino acids: CASSTDTLAKNIQYF. CDR3 in DNA: TGTGCCAGCAGTACAGACACACTAGCCAAAAACATTCAGTACTTC.

This clone was observed a handful of times. The J gene is TRBJ2-7, the V gene TRBV28; possible D gene TRBD1, 5 bases. This CDR3 spans 16 amino acids. V was cut by 4 bases and J by 2 bases, with 18 bases left in between. From germline, CDR1 is MDHEN and CDR2 SYDVKM. CDR3 amino acids: CASSSPGAIVPYEQYV. DNA of the CDR3: TGTGCCAGCAGTTCCCCTGGGGCAATAGTCCCCTACGAGCAGTACGTC.

This clone was seen a few times. The chain recombines TRBV2 with TRBJ2-1; unclear D gene. The germline V and J ends were trimmed by 4 bases and 4 bases, with 11 bases remaining between them. The length of the CDR3 is 14 residues. Germline CDR1 and CDR2: SNHLY and FYNNEI. Written as DNA, the CDR3 is TGTGCCAGCAGTGTATCTCGGCGGTACAATGAGCAGTTCTTC. Translated, it gives CASSVSRRYNEQFF.

In its sample, this clone was seen a few times. Other nucleotide sequences from this sample produce the same CDR3. The CDR3 DNA reads TGCAGCGTTGATCCAGGGTACTATGGCTACACCTTC. This translates into CSVDPGYYGYTF. The chain links TRBV29-1 to TRBJ1-2; the D gene is possibly TRBD1 (5 bases). The germline V gene has CDR1 SQVTM and CDR2 ANQGSEA. With 3 bases removed from V and 3 bases from J, the gap between germline ends came to 8 bases. There are 12 residues in the CDR3.

This clone has only a few counts. The rearrangement uses TRBV9 and TRBJ1-2; D unresolved. Germline assignment: CDR1 SGDLS and CDR2 YYNGEE. CDR3 length equals 14 residues. Trimming stripped 7 bases from V and 8 bases from J, with 21 bases between. In DNA, the CDR3 is TGTGCCAGCGGTTTGAGTCCCCGCACCGGGGGCTACACCTTC. It translates to CASGLSPRTGGYTF.

This clone was seen many times. V is TRBV10-3 and J is TRBJ2-7; D is undetermined. Germline V lookup: CDR1 ENHRY, CDR2 SYGVKD. V lost 3 bases, J lost 3 bases, and 3 bases lay in between. The CDR3 consists of 11 residues. The CDR3: CAISEGYEQYV. CDR3 DNA sequence: TGTGCCATCAGTGAAGGCTACGAGCAGTACGTC.

This chain connects TRBV25-1 to TRBJ1-6; D uncertain. V gave up 2 bases and J gave up 0 bases, with 5 bases separating them. The CDR3 runs to 15 residues. CDR1 and CDR2 from the germline V gene are MGHDK and SYGVNS. The DNA for the CDR3 is TGTGCCAGCAGTGAACTCAACTCCTATAATTCACCCCTCCACTTT. Translated, it gives CASSELNSYNSPLHF.

J is TRBJ2-7 and V is TRBV5-1; D is possibly TRBD1 or TRBD2 (5 bases each). This CDR3 has 15 amino acids. The germline gives CDR1 SGHRS, CDR2 YFSETQ. The V end was cut by 0 bases, the J end by 0 bases, with 10 bases between. CDR3 sequence (DNA): TGCGCCAGCAGCTTGGATCCAGGGAGCTCCTACGAGCAGTACTTC. It is translated as CASSLDPGSSYEQYF.

The chain couples TRBV7-9 to TRBJ2-1; 13 nucleotides line up with TRBD2. Germline V lookup: CDR1 SEHNR, CDR2 FQNEAQ (reference sequence). V shed 11 bases, J shed 0 bases, and the junction held 13 bases outside the gene matches. The CDR3 contains 18 residues. CDR3 amino acids: CAASSRTSGSPSYNEQFF. CDR3 nucleotide sequence: TGTGCCGCCAGTTCGAGGACTAGCGGGAGTCCCTCCTACAATGAGCAGTTCTTC.

This chain joins TRBV5-1 and TRBJ2-7; D gene unclear. Germline V gene data show CDR1 as SGHRS and CDR2 as YFSETQ. CDR3 length equals 13 residues. Trimming left V 0 bases short and J 5 bases short, with 9 bases between. Written as DNA, the CDR3 is TGCGCCAGCAGCTTGGGGAATAACCACGAGCAGTACGTC. This encodes CASSLGNNHEQYV.

This rearrangement joins TRBV29-1 to TRBJ1-3, with D unclear. The V gene lost 5 bases and the J gene lost 2 bases, with 4 bases spanning the gap. In germline, CDR1 is SQVTM, CDR2 ANQGSEA. The CDR3 loop spans 11 amino acids. The CDR3 DNA is TGCAGCGTTATGGCTGGAAACACCATATATTTT. Encoded protein: CSVMAGNTIYF.

This chain connects TRBV9 to TRBJ1-1; a possible D gene is TRBD1 (6 bases). Germline CDR1 SGDLS, CDR2 YYNGEE. This CDR3 has 15 residues. V was pared by 4 bases and J by 3 bases, with 16 bases between. The CDR3 region is CASSHPQGVYTEAFF. The CDR3 coding sequence is TGTGCCAGCAGCCACCCACAGGGAGTGTACACTGAAGCTTTCTTT.

This clone has at least ten counts. The CDR3 DNA is TGCGCCACCCAAGGGGGACAGGGGGCAGATACGCAGTATTTT. Encoded protein: CATQGGQGADTQYF. The chain has TRBV23-1 and TRBJ2-3; 11 positions agree with TRBD1. TRBV23-1 carries the ORF label, with uncertain function. The CDR3 is 14 amino acids. V lost 10 bases and J lost 4; bases outside the gene matches: 7.

Concerning this clone: Distinct nucleotide sequences in the sample also encode this CDR3. This chain's CDR3 is CASSLKETQYF. The CDR3 DNA reads as TGTGCCAGCAGCCTGAAAGAGACCCAGTACTTC. The chain uses TRBV7-2 and TRBJ2-5; D is uncertain. CDR3 length: 11 amino acids. Per the germline V gene, CDR1 is SGHTA and CDR2 is FQGNSA. Trimming took 5 bases from V and 3 from J, leaving 4 bases between them.

This clone was observed a handful of times. V gene TRBV5-1 combines with J gene TRBJ2-1; maybe TRBD2 (6 bases). In germline, CDR1 is SGHRS, CDR2 YFSETQ. The CDR3 is 15 amino acids. V was pared by 1 base and J by 2 bases, with 10 bases between. CDR3 bases: TGCGCCAGCAGCTTGTTGGAGGGAGCCTACAATGAGCAGTTCTTC. Translating gives CASSLLEGAYNEQFF.

The chain joins TRBV18 to TRBJ2-5, with unresolved D. Looked up from germline, CDR1 is KGHSH and CDR2 is LQKENI. The CDR3 is 15 residues long. Trimming removed 0 bases from V and 2 bases from J, with 10 bases in between. This CDR3 is CASSPPSAIQETQYF. The CDR3 bases are TGTGCCAGCTCACCACCGAGTGCCATTCAAGAGACCCAGTACTTC.

This clone appeared a few times. The chain joins TRBV19 to TRBJ2-5; D is unclear. Germline CDR1 is LNHDA and CDR2 is SQIVND (reference sequence). V dropped 2 bases and J dropped 4 bases, with 17 bases sitting between them. The CDR3 runs to 16 residues. The CDR3 sequence: CASSIRPLGGGETQYF. The CDR3 nucleotides read TGTGCCAGTAGTATACGGCCATTGGGCGGCGGAGAGACCCAGTACTTC. The full variable domain, with the rest looked up from reference TRBV19 and TRBJ2-5, is DGGITQSPKYLFRKEGQNVTLSCEQNLNHDAMYWYRQDPGQGLRLIYYSQIVNDFQKGDIAEGYSVSREKKESFPLTVTSAQKNPTAFYLCASSIRPLGGGETQYFGPGTRLLVL.

This clone has more than one count but fewer than ten. Other DNA sequences in this sample translate to the same CDR3. The rearrangement uses TRBV30 and TRBJ2-3; D is unresolved. The CDR3 is 12 residues long. Germline V CDR1 and CDR2: GTSNPN, SVGIG (reference sequence). V was pared by 0 bases and J by 6 bases, with 7 bases between. This CDR3 reads CAWSVSVDTQYF. The CDR3 DNA sequence: TGTGCCTGGAGTGTATCTGTGGATACGCAGTATTTT.

The rearrangement uses TRBV27 and TRBJ1-2; possible D gene TRBD1, 5 bases. With 3 bases removed from V and 4 bases from J, the gap between germline ends came to 9 bases. The CDR3 loop spans 13 amino acids. Germline V gene lookup returns CDR1 MNHEY and CDR2 SMNVEV (reference sequence). The CDR3: CASSFGQGYGYTF. The CDR3 DNA reads TGTGCCAGCAGTTTCGGTCAGGGCTATGGCTACACCTTC.

The table lists this clone with a few counts. The CDR3 DNA reads TGCGCCAGCGCCGGGAGGGGTTCCTACGAGCAGTACTTC. Protein: CASAGRGSYEQYF. The gene calls are TRBV5-1 and TRBJ2-7; 8 bases fit TRBD2. The trim removed 7 bases at V and 1 base at J, leaving 4 bases unmatched. Germline CDR1 and CDR2: SGHRS and YFSETQ. The CDR3 consists of 13 residues.

The V call is TRBV2, the J call TRBJ2-1, with 10 bases that match TRBD2. Trimming removed 4 bases from V and 0 bases from J; junction bases left unmatched: 6. Germline values: CDR1 SNHLY, CDR2 FYNNEI. The CDR3 contains 17 residues. CDR3 DNA: TGTGCCAGCAGTGCGGAGCCTAGCGGGGGCTCCTACAATGAGCAGTTCTTC. This encodes CASSAEPSGGSYNEQFF.